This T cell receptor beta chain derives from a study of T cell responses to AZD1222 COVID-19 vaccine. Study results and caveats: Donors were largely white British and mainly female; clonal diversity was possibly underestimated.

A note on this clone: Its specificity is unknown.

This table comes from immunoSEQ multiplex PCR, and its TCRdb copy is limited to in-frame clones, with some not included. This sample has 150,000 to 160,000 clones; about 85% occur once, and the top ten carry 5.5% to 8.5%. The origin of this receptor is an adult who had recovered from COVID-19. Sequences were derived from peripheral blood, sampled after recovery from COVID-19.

The CDR3 loop reads CASSPQGAHNEQFF. The CDR3 bases are TGTGCCAGCTCACCACAGGGGGCCCACAATGAGCAGTTCTTC. This chain connects TRBV18 to TRBJ2-1, with 7 bases that match TRBD1. Germline lookup yields CDR1 KGHSH and CDR2 LQKENI. This CDR3 has 14 residues. Trimming took 1 base from V and 5 from J; bases not matched to a gene: 2. The full variable domain, in which reference TRBV18 and TRBJ2-1 provide the parts outside the CDR3, is NAGVMQNPRHLVRRRGQEARLRCSPMKGHSHVYWYRQLPEEGLKFMVYLQKENIIDESGMPKERFSAEFPKEGPSILRIQQVVRGDSAAYFCASSPQGAHNEQFFGPGTRLTVL.